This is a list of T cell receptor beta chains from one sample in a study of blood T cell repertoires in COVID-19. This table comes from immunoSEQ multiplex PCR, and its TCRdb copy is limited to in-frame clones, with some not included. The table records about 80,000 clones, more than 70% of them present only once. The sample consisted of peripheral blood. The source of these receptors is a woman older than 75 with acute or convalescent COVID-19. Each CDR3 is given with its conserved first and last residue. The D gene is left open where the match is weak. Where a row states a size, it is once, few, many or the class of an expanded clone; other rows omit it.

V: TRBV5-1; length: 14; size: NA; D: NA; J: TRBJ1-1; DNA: TGCGCCAGCAGCTTGGATGGGAGGCAAACTGAAGCTTTCTTT; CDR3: CASSLDGRQTEAFF
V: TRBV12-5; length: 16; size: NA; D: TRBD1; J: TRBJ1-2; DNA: TGTGCTAGTGGTTTGGTACAAGCGACAGGGGTTGGGGGCTACACCTTC; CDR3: CASGLVQATGVGGYTF
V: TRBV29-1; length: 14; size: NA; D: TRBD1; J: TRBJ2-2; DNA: TGCAGCGGCAAACAGGGGAGTAGAGCCGGGGAGCTGTTTTTT; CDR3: CSGKQGSRAGELFF
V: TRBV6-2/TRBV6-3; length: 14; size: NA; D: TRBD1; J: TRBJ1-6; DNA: TGTGCCAGCAGTGCCCGGGACAGTGCCCTAGGCCTCCACTTT; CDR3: CASSARDSALGLHF
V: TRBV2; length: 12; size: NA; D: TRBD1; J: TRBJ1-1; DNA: TGTGCCATCAGGACAGGGGGCACTGAAGCTTTCTTT; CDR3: CAIRTGGTEAFF
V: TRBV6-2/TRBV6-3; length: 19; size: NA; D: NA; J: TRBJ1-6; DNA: TGTGCCAGCAGTTATAGTCCGGGTCTCGAAGACTCCTATAATTCACCCCTCCACTTT; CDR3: CASSYSPGLEDSYNSPLHF
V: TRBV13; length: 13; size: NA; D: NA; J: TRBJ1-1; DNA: TGTGCCAGCAGCCCACAGGGTCGGACTGAAGCTTTCTTT; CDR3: CASSPQGRTEAFF
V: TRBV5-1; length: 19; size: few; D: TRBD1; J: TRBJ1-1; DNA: TGCGCCAGCAGCTTGGTGGGACAGGGTTTTTCGATGATGAACACTGAAGCTTTCTTT; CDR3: CASSLVGQGFSMMNTEAFF
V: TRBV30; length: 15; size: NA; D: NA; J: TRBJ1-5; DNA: TGTGCCTGGAGTCGGGAGTCTTATAGCAATCAGCCCCAGCATTTT; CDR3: CAWSRESYSNQPQHF
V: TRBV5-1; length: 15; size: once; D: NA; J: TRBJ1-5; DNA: TGCGCCAGCAGCTTGGGTACAGATAGCAATCAGCCCCAGCATTTT; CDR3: CASSLGTDSNQPQHF
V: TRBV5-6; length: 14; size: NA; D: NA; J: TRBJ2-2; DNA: TGTGCCAGCAGCTCGACAGTTTTAACCGGGGAGCTGTTTTTT; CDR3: CASSSTVLTGELFF
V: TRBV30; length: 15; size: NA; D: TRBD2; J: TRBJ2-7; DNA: TGTGCTCTATCCCTCTCTAGCGGGAGAGGCTACGAGCAGTACTTC; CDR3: CALSLSSGRGYEQYF
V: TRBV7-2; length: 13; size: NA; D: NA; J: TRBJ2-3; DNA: TGTGCCAGCAGCTCGTTGGAAGGAGGTACGCAGTATTTT; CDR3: CASSSLEGGTQYF
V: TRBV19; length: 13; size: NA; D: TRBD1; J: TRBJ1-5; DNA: TGTGCCAGTAGTCTACAGGGGAATCAGCCCCAGCATTTT; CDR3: CASSLQGNQPQHF
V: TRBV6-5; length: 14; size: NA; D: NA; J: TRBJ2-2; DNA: TGTGCCAGCAGTCAATGGGCTGTTACCGGGGAGCTGTTTTTT; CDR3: CASSQWAVTGELFF
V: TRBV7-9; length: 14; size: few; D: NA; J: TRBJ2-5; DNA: TGTGCCAGCAGCTTAGGGCTGTCTAGGGAGACCCAGTACTTC; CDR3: CASSLGLSRETQYF
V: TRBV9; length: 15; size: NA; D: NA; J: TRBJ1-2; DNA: TGTGCCAGCAGCTCATCAACAGGGCCCACGGACGGCTACACCTTC; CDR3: CASSSSTGPTDGYTF
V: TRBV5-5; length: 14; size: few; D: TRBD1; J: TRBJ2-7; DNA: TGTGCCAGCAGCTTGTGGGACAGCTCCTACGAGCAGTACTTC; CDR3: CASSLWDSSYEQYF
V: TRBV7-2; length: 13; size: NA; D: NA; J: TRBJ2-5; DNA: TGTGCCAGCAGCTCGATCGGGCAAGAGACCCAGTACTTC; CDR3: CASSSIGQETQYF
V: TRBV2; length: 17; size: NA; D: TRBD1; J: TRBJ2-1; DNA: TGTGCCAGCAAAAGAACAGGGGGCTCAAGCTCCTACAATGAGCAGTTCTTC; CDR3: CASKRTGGSSSYNEQFF
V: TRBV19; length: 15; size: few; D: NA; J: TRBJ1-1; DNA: TGTGCCAGTAGTATTTCTGGAGCACTGAACACTGAAGCTTTCTTT; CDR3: CASSISGALNTEAFF
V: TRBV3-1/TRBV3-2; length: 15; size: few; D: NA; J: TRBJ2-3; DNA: TGTGCCAGCAGCCAAGAACAGGGTAGCACAGATACGCAGTATTTT; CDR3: CASSQEQGSTDTQYF
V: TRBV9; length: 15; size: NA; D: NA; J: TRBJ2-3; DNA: TGTGCCAGCAGCGTAAATGGACAGTCCACAGATACGCAGTATTTT; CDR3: CASSVNGQSTDTQYF
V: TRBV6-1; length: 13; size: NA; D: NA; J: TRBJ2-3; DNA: TGTGCCAGCAGTGAAGACCAGACAGATACGCAGTATTTT; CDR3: CASSEDQTDTQYF
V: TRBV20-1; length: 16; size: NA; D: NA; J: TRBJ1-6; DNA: TGCAGTGCTAGTGAATCCGGACAGACCTATAATTCACCCCTCCACTTT; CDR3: CSASESGQTYNSPLHF
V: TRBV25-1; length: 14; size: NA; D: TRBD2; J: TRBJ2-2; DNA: TGTGCCAGCAGTGGGGACTATCTCGGAGGGGAGCTGTTTTTT; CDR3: CASSGDYLGGELFF
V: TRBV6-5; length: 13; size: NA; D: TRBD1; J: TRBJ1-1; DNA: TGTGCCAACCGGGACAGGGCTTTTTCGGAGGCTTTCTTT; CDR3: CANRDRAFSEAFF